These 10 T cell receptor beta chains were sequenced from one sample in a study of T cell responses to AZD1222 COVID-19 vaccine (dated by TCRdb to the early 2020s). The time point label, read with the paper, signifies: about 28 days (+/-7) after the second vaccine dose. Libraries were made using the immunoSEQ multiplex PCR assay. TCRdb stores this immuneACCESS table with in-frame sequences only. Part of the clones is absent; in the studies checked, under half of the shortfall reflects unresolved V genes, and no reason is known for the rest. Recorded for this sample are roughly 85,000 clones; 90% of them occurred a single time. The ten largest clones add up to around 3.2% of the sample. Sample: peripheral blood, taken 28 days after the second AZD1222 dose. The origin of the receptors is an adult who received the AZD1222 COVID-19 vaccine.

The rearrangement links TRBV12-3 or TRBV12-4 to TRBJ2-1; D gene unclear. Trimming removed 2 bases at V and 5 bases at J, with 7 bases between. The CDR3 extends over 13 amino acids. CDR3 sequence reads: CASSLSTHNEQFF. The CDR3 DNA sequence: TGTGCCAGCAGTTTATCCACTCACAATGAGCAGTTCTTC.

V and J are TRBV29-1 and TRBJ2-7; D is possibly TRBD1 (5 bases). V shed 4 bases and J shed 0 bases, with 10 bases lying between them. This CDR3 has 13 amino acids. In germline, CDR1 is SQVTM, CDR2 ANQGSEA. This CDR3 is CSVGQGFSYEQYF. Written as DNA, the CDR3 is TGCAGCGTTGGGCAGGGATTCTCCTACGAGCAGTACTTC.

This clone was observed once. The chain uses TRBV7-3 and TRBJ2-3; 15 bases agree with TRBD2. V gave up 4 bases and J gave up 7 bases; unmatched junction bases: 15. The germline CDR1 and CDR2 sequences are SGHTA and FQGTGA. This CDR3 is built from 19 residues. CDR3 region: CASSSGLAGGPWGDNTQYF. CDR3 DNA sequence: TGTGCCAGCAGCTCGGGACTAGCGGGAGGACCCTGGGGGGACAATACGCAGTATTTT.

This chain links TRBV24-1 with TRBJ1-1, with D perhaps TRBD1 (5 bases). The germline CDR1 and CDR2 sequences are KGHDR and SFDVKD. Trimming left V 0 bases short and J 5 bases short, with 12 bases between. CDR3 length equals 15 residues. CDR3: CATSDLGGRWTEAFF. The DNA for the CDR3 is TGTGCCACCAGTGATTTGGGGGGACGATGGACTGAAGCTTTCTTT.

CDR3 region: CAWSTMWGNSPLHF. CDR3 nucleotide sequence: TGTGCCTGGAGTACGATGTGGGGGAATTCACCCCTCCACTTT. The chain joins TRBV30 to TRBJ1-6; weak D call: TRBD1 (5 bases). Trimming left V 2 bases short and J 7 bases short, with 12 bases between. The CDR3 spans 14 residues. The germline gives CDR1 GTSNPN, CDR2 SVGIG (reference sequence).

V usage is TRBV5-1 and J usage is TRBJ2-2; 8 nucleotides agree with TRBD1. Germline CDR1 SGHRS, CDR2 YFSETQ. V dropped 0 bases and J dropped 7; count of bases not matched to a gene: 8. The CDR3 sequence is 16 residues long. CDR3 bases: TGCGCCAGCAGCTTGGCCGGGACAGGAATCAGCGGGGAGCTGTTTTTT. Translating gives CASSLAGTGISGELFF.

This chain uses TRBV6-4 with TRBJ1-1, with D unclear. The germline gives CDR1 MRHNA, CDR2 SNTAGT. V was cut by 3 bases and J by 3 bases, with 11 bases left in between. The CDR3 consists of 14 residues. Written as DNA, the CDR3 is TGTGCCAGCAGTGAGGGAGGGTTAGACACTGAAGCTTTCTTT. Encoded protein: CASSEGGLDTEAFF.

The V and J genes are TRBV4-1 and TRBJ2-7, with 10 bases fitting TRBD2. Trimming cost V 0 bases and J 4 bases; bases outside gene matches: 15. The CDR3 spans 19 residues. Germline V gives CDR1 MGHRA, CDR2 YSYEKL. CDR3 nucleotide sequence: TGCGCCAGCAGCCAAGACCCACTAGCGGGATTTAGTAGCACATACGAGCAGTACTTC. Encoded protein: CASSQDPLAGFSSTYEQYF.

The V call is TRBV6-4, the J call TRBJ2-1; tentatively, D is TRBD2 (5 bases). Germline-derived CDR1 and CDR2 are MRHNA and SNTAGT. This CDR3 contains 15 residues. With 6 bases removed from V and 9 bases from J, the gap between germline ends came to 21 bases. The chain's CDR3 is CASSPQYSPGGEQFF. The CDR3 bases are TGTGCCAGCAGCCCCCAATACTCCCCAGGAGGTGAGCAGTTCTTC.

The V and J genes are TRBV10-3 and TRBJ2-2; D is possibly TRBD1 (6 bases). The germline V gene has CDR1 ENHRY and CDR2 SYGVKD. V lost 6 bases to trimming and J lost 5 bases, with 13 bases between them. This CDR3 has 14 amino acids. CDR3 nucleotide sequence: TGTGCCATCAGCTCCAGGGGCGAGACCGGGGAGCTGTTTTTT. This sequence encodes CAISSRGETGELFF.